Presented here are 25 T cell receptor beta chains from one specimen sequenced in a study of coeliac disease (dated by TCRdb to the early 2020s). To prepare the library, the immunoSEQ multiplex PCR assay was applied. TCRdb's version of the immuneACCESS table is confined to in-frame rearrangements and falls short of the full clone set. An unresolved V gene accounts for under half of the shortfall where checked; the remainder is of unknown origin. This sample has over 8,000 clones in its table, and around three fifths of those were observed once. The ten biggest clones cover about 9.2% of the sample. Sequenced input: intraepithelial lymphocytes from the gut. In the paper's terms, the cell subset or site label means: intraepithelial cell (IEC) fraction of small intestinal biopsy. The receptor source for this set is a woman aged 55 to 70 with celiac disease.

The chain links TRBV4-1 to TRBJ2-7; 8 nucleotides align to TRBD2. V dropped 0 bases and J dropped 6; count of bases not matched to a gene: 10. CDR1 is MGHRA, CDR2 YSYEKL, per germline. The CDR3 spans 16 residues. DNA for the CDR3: TGCGCCAGCAGCCAAGAGCCTACTGGGGCGGGAGGCGAGCAGTACTTC. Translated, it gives CASSQEPTGAGGEQYF.

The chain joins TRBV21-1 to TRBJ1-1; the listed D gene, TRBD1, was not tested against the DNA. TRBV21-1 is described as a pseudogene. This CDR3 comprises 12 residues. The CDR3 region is CAGKLRGPEAFF. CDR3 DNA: TGTGCCGGTAAACTCAGGGGCCCTGAAGCTTTCTTT.

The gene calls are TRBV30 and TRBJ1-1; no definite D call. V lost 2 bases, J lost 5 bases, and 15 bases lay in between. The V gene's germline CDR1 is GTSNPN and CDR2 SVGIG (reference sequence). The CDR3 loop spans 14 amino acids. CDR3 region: CAWSFRGGRTEAFF. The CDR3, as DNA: TGTGCCTGGAGTTTTCGGGGTGGAAGAACTGAAGCTTTCTTT. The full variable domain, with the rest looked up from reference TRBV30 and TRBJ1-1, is SQTIHQWPATLVQPVGSPLSLECTVEGTSNPNLYWYRQAAGRGLQLLFYSVGIGQISSEVPQNLSASRPQDRQFILSSKKLLLSDSGFYLCAWSFRGGRTEAFFGQGTRLTVV.

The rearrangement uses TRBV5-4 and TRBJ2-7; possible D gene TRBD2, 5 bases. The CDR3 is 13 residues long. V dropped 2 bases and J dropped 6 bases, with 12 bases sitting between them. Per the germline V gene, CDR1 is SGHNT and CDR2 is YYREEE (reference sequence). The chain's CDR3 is CASSFGENGEQYF. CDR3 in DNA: TGTGCCAGCAGCTTTGGGGAGAACGGCGAGCAGTACTTC.

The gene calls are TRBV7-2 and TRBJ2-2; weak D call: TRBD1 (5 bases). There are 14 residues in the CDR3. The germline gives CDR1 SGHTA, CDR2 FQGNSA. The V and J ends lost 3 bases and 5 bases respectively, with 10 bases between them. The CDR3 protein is CASSLGRATGELFF. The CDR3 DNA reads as TGTGCCAGCAGCTTGGGGCGCGCAACCGGGGAGCTGTTTTTT.

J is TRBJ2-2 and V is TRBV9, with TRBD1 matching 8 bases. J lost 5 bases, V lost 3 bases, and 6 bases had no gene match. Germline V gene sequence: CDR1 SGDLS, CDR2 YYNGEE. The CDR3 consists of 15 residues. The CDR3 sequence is CASSGGQGKTGELFF. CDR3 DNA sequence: TGTGCCAGCAGCGGAGGACAGGGAAAAACCGGGGAGCTGTTTTTT.

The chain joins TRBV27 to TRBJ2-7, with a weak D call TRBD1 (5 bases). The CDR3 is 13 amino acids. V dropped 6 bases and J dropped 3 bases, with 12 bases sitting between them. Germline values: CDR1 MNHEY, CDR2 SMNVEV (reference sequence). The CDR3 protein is CASSRDRNYEQYF. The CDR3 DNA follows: TGTGCCAGCAGCCGAGACAGAAACTACGAGCAGTACTTC.

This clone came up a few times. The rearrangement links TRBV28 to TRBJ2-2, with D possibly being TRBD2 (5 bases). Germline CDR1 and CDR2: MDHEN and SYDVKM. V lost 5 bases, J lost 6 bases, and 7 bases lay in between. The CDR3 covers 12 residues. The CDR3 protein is CASSTDSGELFF. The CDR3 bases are TGTGCCAGCAGTACGGACTCCGGGGAGCTGTTTTTT.

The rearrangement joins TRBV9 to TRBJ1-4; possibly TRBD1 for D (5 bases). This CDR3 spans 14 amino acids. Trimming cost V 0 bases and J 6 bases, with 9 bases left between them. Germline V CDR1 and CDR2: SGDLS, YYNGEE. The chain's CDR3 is CASSVGGGDEKLFF. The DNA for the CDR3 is TGTGCCAGCAGCGTAGGGGGCGGAGATGAAAAACTGTTTTTT.

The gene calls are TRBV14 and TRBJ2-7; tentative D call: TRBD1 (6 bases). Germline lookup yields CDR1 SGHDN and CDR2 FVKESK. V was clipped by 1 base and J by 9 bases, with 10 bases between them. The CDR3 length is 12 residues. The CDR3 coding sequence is TGTGCCAGCAGCCAAGTACAGGGTCGGCAGTACTTC. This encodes CASSQVQGRQYF.

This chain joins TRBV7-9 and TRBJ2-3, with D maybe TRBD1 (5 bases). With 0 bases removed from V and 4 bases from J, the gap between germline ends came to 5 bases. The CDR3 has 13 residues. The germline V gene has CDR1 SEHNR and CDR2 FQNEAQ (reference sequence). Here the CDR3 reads CASSLAGADTQYF. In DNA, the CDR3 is TGTGCCAGCAGCTTAGCAGGGGCAGATACGCAGTATTTT.

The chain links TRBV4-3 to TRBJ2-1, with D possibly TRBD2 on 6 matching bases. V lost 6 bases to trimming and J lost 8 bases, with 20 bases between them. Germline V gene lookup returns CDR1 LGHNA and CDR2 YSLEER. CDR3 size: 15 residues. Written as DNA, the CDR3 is TGCGCCAGCAGACGGAGGTTAGCGGACCCGGATGAGCAGTTCTTC. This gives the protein CASRRRLADPDEQFF.

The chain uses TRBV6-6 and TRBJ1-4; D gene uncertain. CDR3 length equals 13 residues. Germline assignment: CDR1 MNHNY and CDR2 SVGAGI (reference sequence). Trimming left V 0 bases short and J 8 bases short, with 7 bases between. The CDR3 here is CASSYSTQEKLFF. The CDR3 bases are TGTGCCAGCAGTTACTCGACTCAAGAAAAACTGTTTTTT.

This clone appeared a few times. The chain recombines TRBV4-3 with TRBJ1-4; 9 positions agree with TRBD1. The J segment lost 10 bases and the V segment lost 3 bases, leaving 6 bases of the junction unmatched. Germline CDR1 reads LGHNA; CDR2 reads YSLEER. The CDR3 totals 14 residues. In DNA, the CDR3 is TGCGCCAGCAGCCACCTGATGACAGGGGGAAAACTGTTTTTT. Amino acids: CASSHLMTGGKLFF.

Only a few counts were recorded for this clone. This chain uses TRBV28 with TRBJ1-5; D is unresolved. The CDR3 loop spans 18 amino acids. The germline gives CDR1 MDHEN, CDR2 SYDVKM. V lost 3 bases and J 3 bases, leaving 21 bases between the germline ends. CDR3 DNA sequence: TGTGCCAGCAGTTTCGAGATCCGAATTAGTTCCCTCAATCAGCCCCAGCATTTT. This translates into CASSFEIRISSLNQPQHF.

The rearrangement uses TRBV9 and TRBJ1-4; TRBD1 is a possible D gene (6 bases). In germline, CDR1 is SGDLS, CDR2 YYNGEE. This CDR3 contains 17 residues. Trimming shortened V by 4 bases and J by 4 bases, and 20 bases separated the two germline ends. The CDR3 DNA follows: TGTGCCAGCAGCCAAGGTTCGCAGGGGCCCCTTAATGAAAAACTGTTTTTT. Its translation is CASSQGSQGPLNEKLFF.

The CDR3 nucleotides are TGTGCCAGCAGTTACGATCCGGGACAGGTGACCTACGAGCAGTACTTC. Translating gives CASSYDPGQVTYEQYF. The chain uses TRBV6-5 and TRBJ2-7; the match to TRBD1 covers 8 bases. V shed 2 bases and J 2 bases; nucleotides not matched to a gene: 8. This CDR3 is 16 amino acids long. The germline V gene encodes CDR1 MNHEY and CDR2 SVGAGI.

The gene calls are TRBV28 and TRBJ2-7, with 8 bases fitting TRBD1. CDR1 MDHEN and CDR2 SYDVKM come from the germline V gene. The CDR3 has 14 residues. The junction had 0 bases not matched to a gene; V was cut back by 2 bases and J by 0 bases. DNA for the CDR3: TGTGCCAGCAGTTTAGACAGGGGCTCCTACGAGCAGTACTTC. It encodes CASSLDRGSYEQYF.

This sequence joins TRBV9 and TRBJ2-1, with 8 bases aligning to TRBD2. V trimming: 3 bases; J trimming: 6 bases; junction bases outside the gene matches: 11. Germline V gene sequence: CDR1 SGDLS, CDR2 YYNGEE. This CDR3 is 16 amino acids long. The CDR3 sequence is CASSAPKRESGNEQFF. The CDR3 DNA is TGTGCCAGCAGCGCGCCCAAGCGGGAGTCAGGCAATGAGCAGTTCTTC.

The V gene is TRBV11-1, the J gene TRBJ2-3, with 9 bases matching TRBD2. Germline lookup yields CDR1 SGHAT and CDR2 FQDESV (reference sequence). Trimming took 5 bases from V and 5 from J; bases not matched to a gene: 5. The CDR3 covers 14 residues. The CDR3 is CASSHSGRLDTQYF. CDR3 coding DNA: TGTGCCAGCAGCCATAGCGGGAGACTAGATACGCAGTATTTT.

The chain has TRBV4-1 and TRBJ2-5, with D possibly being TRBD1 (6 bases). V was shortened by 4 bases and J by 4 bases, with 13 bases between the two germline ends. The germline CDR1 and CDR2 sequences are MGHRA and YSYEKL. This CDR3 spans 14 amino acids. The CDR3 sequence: CASSPDTGRETQYF. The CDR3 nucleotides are TGCGCCAGCAGCCCGGACACAGGGAGAGAGACCCAGTACTTC.

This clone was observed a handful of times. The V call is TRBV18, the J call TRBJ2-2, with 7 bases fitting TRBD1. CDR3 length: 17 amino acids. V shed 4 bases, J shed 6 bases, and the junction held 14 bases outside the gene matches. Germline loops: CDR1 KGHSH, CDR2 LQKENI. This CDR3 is CASSLFVLGTDPGELFF. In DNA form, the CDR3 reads TGTGCCAGCTCACTCTTTGTCCTGGGGACAGACCCCGGGGAGCTGTTTTTT.

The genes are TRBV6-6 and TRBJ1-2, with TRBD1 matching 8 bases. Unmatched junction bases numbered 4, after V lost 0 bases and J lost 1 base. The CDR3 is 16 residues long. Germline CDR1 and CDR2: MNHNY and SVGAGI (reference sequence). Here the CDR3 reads CASSYSQGALNYGYTF. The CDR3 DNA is TGTGCCAGCAGTTACTCCCAGGGGGCCCTTAACTATGGCTACACCTTC.

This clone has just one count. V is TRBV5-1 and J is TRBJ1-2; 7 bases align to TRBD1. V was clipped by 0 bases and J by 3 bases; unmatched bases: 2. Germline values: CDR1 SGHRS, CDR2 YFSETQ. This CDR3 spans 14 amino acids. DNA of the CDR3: TGCGCCAGCAGCTTGGGACAGGGACACTATGGCTACACCTTC. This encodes CASSLGQGHYGYTF. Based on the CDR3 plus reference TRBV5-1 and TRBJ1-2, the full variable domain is KAGVTQTPRYLIKTRGQQVTLSCSPISGHRSVSWYQQTPGQGLQFLFEYFSETQRNKGNFPGRFSGRQFSNSRSEMNVSTLELGDSALYLCASSLGQGHYGYTFGSGTRLTVV.

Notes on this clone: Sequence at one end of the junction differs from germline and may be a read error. The chain's CDR3 is CASSHLSNRAYSVF. The CDR3 nucleotides read TGTGCCAGCAGCCACCTGTCCAACCGTGCCTACTCGGTCTTC. The V and J genes are TRBV28 and TRBJ2-1; D is unclear. Germline V gene sequence: CDR1 MDHEN, CDR2 SYDVKM. The CDR3 runs to 14 residues.